A selection of T cell receptor beta chains follows, all from one sample in a study of T-cell reconstitution after alpha-beta-depleted transplantation in children. TCRdb reprocessed the PCR reads via MiXCR and lists one record per CDR3 protein. The data hold roughly 400,000 distinct CDR3 sequences, with over 40% observed a single time. The material sequenced was PBMCs, taken before TCRalphabeta/CD19-depleted stem cell transplant. These TCRs come from a girl aged 2-10 years with aplastic anemia, due to receive a stem cell transplant. Both conserved end residues are part of each CDR3. Each record gives: J gene, V gene, CDR3 protein.

J: TRBJ2-1
V: TRBV28
CDR3: CASSIFRGRAGEQFF

J: TRBJ2-7
V: TRBV5-1
CDR3: CASSLDLQGLYEQYF

J: TRBJ1-2
V: TRBV20-1
CDR3: CSASNRGTNGYTF

J: TRBJ2-1
V: TRBV5-5
CDR3: CASSWEGTGYYNEQFF

J: TRBJ1-2
V: TRBV4-1
CDR3: CASSQQTGVTYGYTF

J: TRBJ1-1
V: TRBV9
CDR3: CASSVGTTRDEAFF

J: TRBJ2-7
V: TRBV4-2
CDR3: CASSQTSSYEQYF

J: TRBJ2-3
V: TRBV12-3/TRBV12-4
CDR3: CASSGLAGDTQYF

J: TRBJ1-1
V: TRBV20-1
CDR3: CSASDPHRANTEAFF

J: TRBJ2-7
V: TRBV10-3
CDR3: CAISEWGVSYEQYF

J: TRBJ1-2
V: TRBV5-5
CDR3: CASSLLFGEGGYTF

J: TRBJ2-5
V: TRBV29-1
CDR3: CSVTGQIQETQYF

J: TRBJ1-4
V: TRBV29-1
CDR3: CSVLTEKLFF

J: TRBJ2-3
V: TRBV5-1
CDR3: CASSLGGTDTQYF

J: TRBJ2-1
V: TRBV20-1
CDR3: CSAVGLRNSYNEQFF